The rows below give T cell receptor beta chains drawn from one sample of a study of PD-L1 blockade in urothelial cancer. TCRdb's copy holds only in-frame clones and misses some; the assay was immunoSEQ multiplex PCR. Found here are approximately 46,000 clones, more than 75% of them singletons; the top ten hold around 2.5%. This material consisted of PBMCs, taken around atezolizumab (anti-PD-L1) treatment. These receptor sequences come from a man between 65 and 85 years old with urothelial cancer. The CDR3 runs from the conserved cysteine through the conserved F or W. D genes are given only for firm matches. Clone size is stated in some rows and not others, as once, few, many or a class when expanded.

j_call: TRBJ2-7; clone_size: -; v_call: TRBV2; d_call: -; cdr3_nt: TGTGCCAGCAGCCCTCTTGTGGGCCAAGAGCAGTACTTC; cdr3_aa: CASSPLVGQEQYF
j_call: TRBJ1-1; clone_size: -; v_call: TRBV19; d_call: -; cdr3_nt: TGTGCCAGTAGTGAGGATGGGAACACTGAAGCTTTCTTT; cdr3_aa: CASSEDGNTEAFF
j_call: TRBJ2-2; clone_size: -; v_call: TRBV10-3; d_call: TRBD1; cdr3_nt: TGTGCCATCAATCAAGGGACAGGAGCGAACACCGGGGAGCTGTTTTTT; cdr3_aa: CAINQGTGANTGELFF
j_call: TRBJ2-7; clone_size: -; v_call: TRBV10-3; d_call: TRBD1; cdr3_nt: TGTGCCATCAGTGACACCCTGGGCACAGGGGCCAACGAGCAGTACTTC; cdr3_aa: CAISDTLGTGANEQYF
j_call: TRBJ2-5; clone_size: -; v_call: TRBV4-3; d_call: TRBD1; cdr3_nt: TGCGCCAGCAGCCCCAACAGGGGGCCGGAGACCCAGTACTTC; cdr3_aa: CASSPNRGPETQYF
j_call: TRBJ1-1; clone_size: once; v_call: TRBV9; d_call: -; cdr3_nt: TGTGCCAGCAGCGCGGGAAATACAATGAACACTGAAGCTTTCTTT; cdr3_aa: CASSAGNTMNTEAFF
j_call: TRBJ2-7; clone_size: -; v_call: TRBV5-5; d_call: TRBD1; cdr3_nt: TGTGCCAGCAGCTTGGACAGGGGAGTTGGCGAGCAGTACTTC; cdr3_aa: CASSLDRGVGEQYF
j_call: TRBJ2-5; clone_size: -; v_call: TRBV9; d_call: -; cdr3_nt: TGTGCCAGCAGCGTTGGGGCTTGGGAGACCCAGTACTTC; cdr3_aa: CASSVGAWETQYF
j_call: TRBJ2-3; clone_size: once; v_call: TRBV29-1; d_call: TRBD2; cdr3_nt: TGCAGCGTGAGGGGACTAGCGGGAGTTGCGGATACGCAGTATTTT; cdr3_aa: CSVRGLAGVADTQYF
j_call: TRBJ2-1; clone_size: -; v_call: TRBV7-9; d_call: TRBD2; cdr3_nt: TGTGCCAGCAGCCCCGTAGGTTCTGGACTAGCGGGAATCTATGAGCAGTTCTTC; cdr3_aa: CASSPVGSGLAGIYEQFF
j_call: TRBJ2-2; clone_size: -; v_call: TRBV2; d_call: TRBD1; cdr3_nt: TGTGCCAGCACTCGGACAGGGGGCGGAAGGGCCACCGGGGAGCTGTTTTTT; cdr3_aa: CASTRTGGGRATGELFF
j_call: TRBJ1-2; clone_size: few; v_call: TRBV30; d_call: TRBD1; cdr3_nt: TGTGCCTGGAGCCGGGACAGGCCCTATGGCTACACCTTC; cdr3_aa: CAWSRDRPYGYTF
j_call: TRBJ1-5; clone_size: once; v_call: TRBV28; d_call: TRBD1; cdr3_nt: TGTGCCAGCCGACGGGACAGCGATCTCAATCAGCCCCAGCATTTT; cdr3_aa: CASRRDSDLNQPQHF
j_call: TRBJ2-5; clone_size: once; v_call: TRBV10-3; d_call: -; cdr3_nt: TGTGCCATCAGTGATTCGAGACAGCCAGAGACCCAGTACTTC; cdr3_aa: CAISDSRQPETQYF
j_call: TRBJ2-5; clone_size: few; v_call: TRBV11-3; d_call: -; cdr3_nt: TGTGCCAGCAGCTTAGACCAGGGCCTTCAAGAGACCCAGTACTTC; cdr3_aa: CASSLDQGLQETQYF
j_call: TRBJ2-1; clone_size: -; v_call: TRBV7-2; d_call: TRBD2; cdr3_nt: TGTGCCAGCAGCTTAGAGCGGGATTACAATGAGCAGTTCTTC; cdr3_aa: CASSLERDYNEQFF